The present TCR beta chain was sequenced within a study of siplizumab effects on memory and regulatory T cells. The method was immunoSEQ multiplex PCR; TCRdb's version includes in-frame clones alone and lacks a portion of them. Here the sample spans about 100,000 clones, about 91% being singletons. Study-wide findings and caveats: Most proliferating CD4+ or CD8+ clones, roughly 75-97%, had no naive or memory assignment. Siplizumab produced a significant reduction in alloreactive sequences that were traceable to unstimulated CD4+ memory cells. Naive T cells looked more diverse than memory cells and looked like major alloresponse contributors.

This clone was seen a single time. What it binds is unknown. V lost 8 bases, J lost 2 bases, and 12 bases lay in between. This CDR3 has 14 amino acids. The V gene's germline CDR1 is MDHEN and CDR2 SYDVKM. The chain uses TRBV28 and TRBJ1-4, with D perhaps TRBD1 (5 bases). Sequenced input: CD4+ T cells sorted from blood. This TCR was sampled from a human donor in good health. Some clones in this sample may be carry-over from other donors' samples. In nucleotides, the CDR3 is TGTGCCAGCCTGAGTTCAGGGACTAATGAAAAACTGTTTTTT. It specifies CASLSSGTNEKLFF.